This TCR beta chain came from a study of T cells in Graves' hyperthyroidism and ophthalmopathy. Broader study findings: Model-based prediction identified ophthalmopathy a median approximately 6 months prior to its onset. Most thyroid clonotypes expanded above 0.001 appeared in blood too.

There were TCR beta CDR3 regions amplified from RNA transcripts. First-round RT-PCR targeting the TCR CDR3 was performed with the HTBI primer set. TCRdb re-analysed the multiplex PCR reads in MiXCR, keeping a single row per CDR3 protein. The sample holds fewer than 700,000 distinct CDR3 sequences, approximately 17% seen once. This clonotype was observed many times. As yet, its antigen is unknown. Germline loops: CDR1 SGHRS, CDR2 YFSETQ. The V gene lost 7 bases and the J gene lost 2 bases, with 20 bases spanning the gap. The CDR3 is made up of 16 amino acids. This receptor was obtained from a woman aged 18 to 35 with Graves' ophthalmopathy. The sample was blood. The chain couples TRBV5-1 to TRBJ2-3; the D gene is possibly TRBD1 (6 bases). The CDR3 loop reads CASPPRDDRYTDTQYF. In DNA form, the CDR3 reads TGCGCCAGCCCTCCCCGCGACGACAGGTACACAGATACGCAGTATTTT.